Below, 20 T cell receptor beta chains from the same sample are listed, as sequenced in a study of T cell changes during pregnancy in multiple sclerosis. Assay: immunoSEQ multiplex PCR; the TCRdb copy retains only in-frame clones and omits some. Counted here are about 100,000 clones, about 92% occurring once; the ten biggest clones make up approximately 2%. Sequencing used peripheral blood, obtained after pregnancy. The receptors come from a female donor with multiple sclerosis, enrolled in a pregnancy study.

The chain links TRBV5-5 to TRBJ2-3; TRBD1 matches 8 bases. The CDR3 length is 14 residues. Germline V gene lookup returns CDR1 SGHKS and CDR2 YYEKEE (reference sequence). V gave up 5 bases and J gave up 5 bases; unmatched junction bases: 7. CDR3 region: CASRTGQGQDTQYF. The CDR3 region has the DNA TGTGCCAGCAGAACCGGACAGGGTCAAGATACGCAGTATTTT.

The chain recombines TRBV19 with TRBJ2-1; maybe TRBD2 (7 bases). CDR1 and CDR2 (germline): LNHDA, SQIVND (reference sequence). This CDR3 comprises 16 residues. V dropped 9 bases and J dropped 4 bases, with 22 bases sitting between them. CDR3 bases: TGTGCCAGCAGTGTATCGGCGGGGGCCTTTTACAATGAGCAGTTCTTC. Its translation is CASSVSAGAFYNEQFF.

V usage is TRBV5-1 and J usage is TRBJ1-1; 9 positions match TRBD1. Losses at the gene ends were 5 bases for V and 6 bases for J; bases not matched to a gene: 17. Germline lookup yields CDR1 SGHRS and CDR2 YFSETQ. This CDR3 has 17 amino acids. The CDR3, as DNA: TGCGCCAGCAGGACTGGGACAGGGATTAAGGGTTTGGCTGAAGCTTTCTTT. Encoded protein: CASRTGTGIKGLAEAFF. The variable domain in full, completed from reference TRBV5-1 and TRBJ1-1, reads KAGVTQTPRYLIKTRGQQVTLSCSPISGHRSVSWYQQTPGQGLQFLFEYFSETQRNKGNFPGRFSGRQFSNSRSEMNVSTLELGDSALYLCASRTGTGIKGLAEAFFGQGTRLTVV.

This chain links TRBV11-2 with TRBJ1-6; the D gene is possibly TRBD1 (6 bases). The CDR3 length is 14 residues. Germline lookup yields CDR1 SGHAT and CDR2 FQNNGV. Between the trimmed V and J ends, which lost 4 bases and 7 bases, there was a span of 11 bases. CDR3 residues: CASSSLGANSPLHF. The CDR3 DNA sequence: TGTGCCAGCAGCTCGCTGGGGGCCAATTCACCCCTCCACTTT.

V and J are TRBV29-1 and TRBJ1-4; perhaps TRBD1 as D (6 bases). CDR3 size: 14 residues. Germline V gives CDR1 SQVTM, CDR2 ANQGSEA. With 7 bases removed from V and 0 bases from J, the gap between germline ends came to 12 bases. CDR3 in amino acids: CSASRDTTNEKLFF. CDR3 bases: TGCAGCGCGAGTCGGGACACAACTAATGAAAAACTGTTTTTT.

V usage is TRBV6-5 and J usage is TRBJ2-3, with 7 bases lining up with TRBD2. J gave up 6 bases and V 0 bases, and 6 bases lay outside the gene matches. The CDR3 has 15 residues. CDR1 is MNHEY and CDR2 is SVGAGI in the germline V gene. The CDR3 protein is CASSYSGLAEDTQYF. The CDR3 DNA follows: TGTGCCAGCAGTTACTCAGGGCTAGCGGAGGATACGCAGTATTTT.

The chain employs TRBV5-5 and TRBJ1-3; perhaps TRBD1 as D (6 bases). Trimming removed 1 base from V and 0 bases from J, with 8 bases in between. This CDR3 spans 15 amino acids. Germline V gene data show CDR1 as SGHKS and CDR2 as YYEKEE (reference sequence). In nucleotides, the CDR3 is TGTGCCAGCAGCTTGACAGGGCTCTCTGGAAACACCATATATTTT. It is translated as CASSLTGLSGNTIYF. The full variable domain, with the rest looked up from reference TRBV5-5 and TRBJ1-3, is DAGVTQSPTHLIKTRGQQVTLRCSPISGHKSVSWYQQVLGQGPQFIFQYYEKEERGRGNFPDRFSARQFPNYSSELNVNALLLGDSALYLCASSLTGLSGNTIYFGEGSWLTVV.

This chain joins TRBV11-3 and TRBJ1-2; 8 nucleotides line up with TRBD1. Germline trimming cut 1 base from V and 4 bases from J; bases unmatched to any gene: 5. The CDR3 contains 15 residues. CDR1 is SGHNT and CDR2 is YENEEA in the germline V gene. The chain's CDR3 is CASSLVPGGSYGYTF. The CDR3 coding sequence is TGTGCCAGCAGCTTAGTACCAGGGGGCAGCTATGGCTACACCTTC.

The chain employs TRBV15 and TRBJ1-4; 7 nucleotides match TRBD1. In germline, CDR1 is LNHNV, CDR2 YYDKDF (reference sequence). The CDR3 is 17 amino acids. J was trimmed by 4 bases and V by 3 bases; bases with no gene match: 11. The chain's CDR3 is CATSSLRRDSYNEKLFF. CDR3 DNA: TGTGCCACCAGCAGTCTCCGGAGGGACAGCTATAATGAAAAACTGTTTTTT. Using reference TRBV15 and TRBJ1-4 for the parts outside the CDR3, the full variable domain is DAMVIQNPRYQVTQFGKPVTLSCSQTLNHNVMYWYQQKSSQAPKLLFHYYDKDFNNEADTPDNFQSRRPNTSFCFLDIRSPGLGDTAMYLCATSSLRRDSYNEKLFFGSGTQLSVL.

The chain carries TRBV9 and TRBJ2-5, with 7 nucleotides matching TRBD1. CDR3 length: 15 residues. The ends lost 1 base at V and 4 bases at J; junction bases unmatched: 7. Germline CDR1 SGDLS, CDR2 YYNGEE. CDR3 coding DNA: TGTGCCAGCAGCGTAAACAGGGGTTTTGGAGAGACCCAGTACTTC. This encodes CASSVNRGFGETQYF.

The V call is TRBV5-4, the J call TRBJ1-4, with TRBD1 as a possible D gene (6 bases). Germline CDR1 is SGHNT and CDR2 is YYREEE (reference sequence). This CDR3 comprises 14 residues. Trimming pared 4 bases from V and 5 bases from J, leaving 12 bases between. CDR3: CASSQDSFNEKLFF. Here the CDR3 DNA reads TGTGCCAGCAGCCAGGACAGCTTCAATGAAAAACTGTTTTTT. Full variable domain (rest looked up from reference TRBV5-4 and TRBJ1-4): ETGVTQSPTHLIKTRGQQVTLRCSSQSGHNTVSWYQQALGQGPQFIFQYYREEENGRGNFPPRFSGLQFPNYSSELNVNALELDDSALYLCASSQDSFNEKLFFGSGTQLSVL.

The chain joins TRBV5-1 to TRBJ1-1; the match to TRBD1 covers 8 bases. With V trimmed by 3 bases and J by 1 base, 8 bases remained unmatched. The germline CDR1 and CDR2 sequences are SGHRS and YFSETQ. The CDR3 is made up of 16 amino acids. The DNA of the CDR3 is TGCGCCAGCAGCTCAAACACCGACAGGGGGAACACTGAAGCTTTCTTT. Protein product: CASSSNTDRGNTEAFF. Full variable domain (remainder filled in from reference TRBV5-1 and TRBJ1-1): KAGVTQTPRYLIKTRGQQVTLSCSPISGHRSVSWYQQTPGQGLQFLFEYFSETQRNKGNFPGRFSGRQFSNSRSEMNVSTLELGDSALYLCASSSNTDRGNTEAFFGQGTRLTVV.

The chain joins TRBV11-3 to TRBJ2-1; D gene ambiguous. Per germline, CDR1 SGHNT and CDR2 YENEEA. Trimming left V 8 bases short and J 7 bases short, with 6 bases between. The CDR3 loop spans 10 amino acids. CDR3 sequence reads: CASGHNEQFF. The CDR3 DNA is TGTGCCAGCGGGCATAATGAGCAGTTCTTC.

The chain joins TRBV30 to TRBJ2-1; TRBD1 matches at 7 bases. This CDR3 spans 15 amino acids. Per the germline V gene, CDR1 is GTSNPN and CDR2 is SVGIG (reference sequence). V lost 1 base to trimming and J lost 10 bases; unmatched junction nucleotides: 13. For the CDR3, the DNA is TGTGCCTGGAGTGAGACAGGGACGGCCAGTCGGGAGCAGTTCTTC. Translating it yields CAWSETGTASREQFF.

The chain links TRBV13 to TRBJ2-3, with TRBD2 matching over 10 bases. V trimming: 5 bases; J trimming: 4 bases; junction bases outside the gene matches: 9. The CDR3 is 16 amino acids. Germline V lookup: CDR1 PRHDT, CDR2 FYEKMQ (reference sequence). This chain's CDR3 is CASSLLAGGLSDTQYF. The CDR3 DNA reads TGTGCCAGCAGCCTTTTAGCGGGGGGCCTTTCAGATACGCAGTATTTT.

The J gene is TRBJ2-1, the V gene TRBV11-3; D unclear. This CDR3 spans 15 amino acids. V was clipped by 0 bases and J by 1 base, with 7 bases between them. Germline V gene sequence: CDR1 SGHNT, CDR2 YENEEA. Written as DNA, the CDR3 is TGTGCCAGCAGCTTAGAACAGTTATCCTACAATGAGCAGTTCTTC. Translating it yields CASSLEQLSYNEQFF.

This clone was recorded only once. This chain links TRBV29-1 with TRBJ2-1; perhaps TRBD2 as D (5 bases). The CDR3 totals 14 residues. Deletions cut 7 bases from V and 4 bases from J, with 17 bases between. Germline CDR1 is SQVTM and CDR2 is ANQGSEA. As DNA, the CDR3 is TGCAGCGCCCCCCTCGGGATTACTTACAATGAGCAGTTCTTC. Translating gives CSAPLGITYNEQFF.

The chain is built from TRBV18 and TRBJ2-2; D gene ambiguous. Germline CDR1 KGHSH, CDR2 LQKENI. The length of the CDR3 is 14 residues. Trimming took off 1 base at V and 1 base at J, with 4 bases between the two ends. CDR3 loop: CASSPRENTGELFF. The CDR3 DNA reads TGTGCCAGCTCACCACGAGAGAACACCGGGGAGCTGTTTTTT.

This rearrangement joins TRBV11-3 to TRBJ2-7; TRBD1 matches at 8 bases. The V and J ends lost 2 bases and 2 bases, in that order; junction bases with no gene match: 11. The CDR3 spans 17 residues. Germline V gives CDR1 SGHNT, CDR2 YENEEA. The DNA of the CDR3 is TGTGCCAGCAGCTTAAAATCGCGGACAGGGTTACCCTACGAGCAGTACTTC. Protein product: CASSLKSRTGLPYEQYF.

This sequence joins TRBV10-2 and TRBJ2-3; 13 bases agree with TRBD2. Germline-derived CDR1 and CDR2 are WSHSY and SAAADI. Trimming at V came to 6 bases and at J to 12 bases, leaving 3 bases not matched to a gene. CDR3 length: 12 residues. The CDR3 sequence: CASRTSGGTQYF. CDR3 nucleotide sequence: TGCGCCAGCAGGACTAGCGGGGGGACTCAGTATTTT.